This T cell receptor (beta chain) was profiled in a study of blood T cell repertoires in COVID-19. Study as a whole: The United States, Italy and Spain were the sources of the acute and convalescent COVID-19 samples.

The method was immunoSEQ multiplex PCR; TCRdb's version includes in-frame clones alone and lacks a portion of them. The sample holds around 150,000 clones, roughly 85% seen once. This CDR3 is built from 18 residues. J lost 0 bases, V lost 7 bases, and 15 bases had no gene match. CDR1 and CDR2 (germline): SNHLY, FYNNEI. The chain has TRBV2 and TRBJ1-2; 9 nucleotides match TRBD1. This receptor was identified in a man between 65 and 85 years old with acute or convalescent COVID-19. Sequencing was performed on peripheral blood. CDR3 residues: CASMGPGTGTRTNYGYTF. The CDR3 region has the DNA TGTGCCAGCATGGGTCCCGGGACAGGGACGAGGACTAACTATGGCTACACCTTC.